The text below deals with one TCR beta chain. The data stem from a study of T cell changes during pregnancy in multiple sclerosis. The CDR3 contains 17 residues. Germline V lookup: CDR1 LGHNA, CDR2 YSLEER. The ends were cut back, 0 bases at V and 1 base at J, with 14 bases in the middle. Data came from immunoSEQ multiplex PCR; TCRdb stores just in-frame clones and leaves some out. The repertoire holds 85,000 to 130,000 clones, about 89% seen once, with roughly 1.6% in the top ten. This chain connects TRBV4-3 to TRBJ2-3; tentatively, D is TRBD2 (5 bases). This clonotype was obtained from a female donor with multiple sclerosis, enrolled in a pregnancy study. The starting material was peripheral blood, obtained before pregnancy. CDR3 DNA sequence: TGCGCCAGCAGCCAAGATCTTATCAGCGGACGCACAGATACGCAGTATTTT. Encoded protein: CASSQDLISGRTDTQYF.